The 32 T cell receptor beta chains in this list originate from one sample, sequenced in a study of Ad26.COV2.S vaccination and SARS-CoV-2 variants. Treatment described: 19 received Ad26.COV2.S at low or high dose, single or two shots; a few received placebo; per-sample allocation not given. Sampling was done on day 63 after the first vaccine or placebo injection. Profiling relied on immunoSEQ multiplex PCR, and the TCRdb table lists in-frame clones only, not all of them. In the table there are roughly 400,000 clones, approximately 90% of which are singletons. Specimen: peripheral blood, collected in a trial of Ad26.COV2.S vaccine versus placebo. The receptors here all came from a person aged 18-65 years who received the Ad26.COV2.S COVID-19 vaccine or a placebo.

This chain links TRBV4-3 with TRBJ1-1; unclear D gene. The CDR3 length is 14 residues. Trimming took 3 bases from V and 3 from J, leaving 11 bases between them. Germline assignment: CDR1 LGHNA and CDR2 YSLEER. Here the CDR3 DNA reads TGCGCCAGCAGCCACGAACACCGGGACACTGAAGCTTTCTTT. This translates into CASSHEHRDTEAFF.

The chain couples TRBV11-3 to TRBJ2-1; 9 positions agree with TRBD2. This CDR3 comprises 19 residues. V trimming: 2 bases; J trimming: 3 bases; junction bases outside the gene matches: 14. Germline-derived CDR1 and CDR2 are SGHNT and YENEEA. The CDR3 nucleotides read TGTGCCAGCAGCTTAAGTATCGCGGGCGGGGGGGCCTTCTACAATGAGCAGTTCTTC. Its protein is CASSLSIAGGGAFYNEQFF.

The chain uses TRBV2 and TRBJ2-3; D may be TRBD1 (7 bases). This CDR3 contains 17 residues. Trimming removed 6 bases at V and 4 bases at J, with 23 bases between. Germline loops: CDR1 SNHLY, CDR2 FYNNEI. CDR3 residues: CASRAVGAGQRADTQYF. The CDR3 nucleotides are TGTGCCAGCAGGGCCGTGGGTGCGGGACAGAGGGCAGATACGCAGTATTTT.

This clone was seen only once. This chain uses TRBV11-2 with TRBJ2-5, with 8 bases matching TRBD2. With 4 bases clipped from V and 1 base from J, the junction kept 5 bases outside the gene matches. The CDR3 loop spans 15 amino acids. Germline CDR1 is SGHAT and CDR2 is FQNNGV. This CDR3 reads CASSWTSWPQETQYF. DNA for the CDR3: TGTGCCAGCAGCTGGACTAGCTGGCCCCAAGAGACCCAGTACTTC.

The chain is built from TRBV5-1 and TRBJ2-5; D perhaps matches TRBD1 (6 bases). V was pared by 3 bases and J by 2 bases, with 8 bases between. Germline V lookup: CDR1 SGHRS, CDR2 YFSETQ. CDR3 length equals 13 residues. CDR3 nucleotides: TGCGCCAGCAGCTACGGACAGCAAGAGACCCAGTACTTC. Translating it yields CASSYGQQETQYF.

This chain links TRBV4-3 with TRBJ2-7; D remains ambiguous. CDR1 and CDR2 (germline): LGHNA, YSLEER. The ends were cut back, 0 bases at V and 4 bases at J, with 10 bases in the middle. The CDR3 is 14 residues long. The CDR3 spells CASSQDIGSYEQYF. The CDR3 DNA sequence: TGCGCCAGCAGCCAAGATATCGGTTCGTACGAGCAGTACTTC.

The rearrangement links TRBV29-1 to TRBJ1-2, with 8 bases identical to TRBD1. The trim removed 4 bases at V and 5 bases at J, leaving 6 bases unmatched. This CDR3 is 13 amino acids long. From germline, CDR1 is SQVTM and CDR2 ANQGSEA. The DNA for the CDR3 is TGCAGCGTTGGACAGGGGAAGGGATATGGCTACACCTTC. This sequence encodes CSVGQGKGYGYTF.

The rearrangement uses TRBV30 and TRBJ2-4; D is perhaps TRBD2 (6 bases). The CDR3 totals 17 residues. V was clipped by 4 bases and J by 1 base, with 20 bases between them. From germline, CDR1 is GTSNPN and CDR2 SVGIG (reference sequence). The CDR3 DNA follows: TGTGCCTGGAATCTGTTTCTGGGAGGTAGGGCCAAAAACATTCAGTACTTC. It encodes CAWNLFLGGRAKNIQYF.

This clone has a handful of counts. V usage is TRBV7-2 and J usage is TRBJ2-7; D gene ambiguous. The germline V gene encodes CDR1 SGHTA and CDR2 FQGNSA. The CDR3 has 15 amino acids. The ends were cut back, 1 base at V and 3 bases at J, with 13 bases in the middle. For the CDR3, the DNA is TGTGCCAGCAGCTTAGTAGAAAGACAAGGCTACGAGCAGTACTTC. Its protein product is CASSLVERQGYEQYF.

The chain joins TRBV20-1 to TRBJ1-1, with TRBD1 as a possible D gene (5 bases). V lost 3 bases and J lost 0, with 14 bases in between. This CDR3 has 15 residues. Germline CDR1 is DFQATT and CDR2 is SNEGSKA (reference sequence). The CDR3 DNA reads as TGCAGTGCTAGTGGAATGACAGACATGAACACTGAAGCTTTCTTT. It specifies CSASGMTDMNTEAFF.

The chain joins TRBV18 to TRBJ2-5; no clear D. The germline V and J ends were trimmed by 4 bases and 4 bases, with 7 bases remaining between them. Germline CDR1 KGHSH, CDR2 LQKENI. The length of the CDR3 is 12 residues. This CDR3 reads CASSLLGETQYF. CDR3 sequence (DNA): TGTGCCAGCTCACTGTTAGGAGAGACCCAGTACTTC.

This rearrangement joins TRBV7-2 to TRBJ2-7; perhaps TRBD1 as D (5 bases). The CDR3 runs to 15 residues. Germline-derived CDR1 and CDR2 are SGHTA and FQGNSA. Between the trimmed V and J ends, which lost 5 bases and 6 bases, there was a span of 20 bases. CDR3 amino acids: CASSLYVDIAREQYF. CDR3 bases: TGTGCCAGCAGCCTGTATGTGGACATCGCGCGCGAGCAGTACTTC.

The rearrangement links TRBV27 to TRBJ2-5; perhaps D is TRBD1 or TRBD2 (5 bases each). From germline, CDR1 is MNHEY and CDR2 SMNVEV (reference sequence). This CDR3 has 13 amino acids. Trimming cost V 3 bases and J 4 bases, with 9 bases left between them. The CDR3 nucleotides are TGTGCCAGCAGTTTTATGAGGGGAGAGACCCAGTACTTC. As protein: CASSFMRGETQYF.

V and J are TRBV7-8 and TRBJ1-1; no reliable D call. V was trimmed by 4 bases and J by 0 bases, leaving 12 bases between them. The germline gives CDR1 SGHVS, CDR2 FQNEAQ. This CDR3 comprises 15 residues. CDR3 sequence: CASSYLQIMNTEAFF. DNA for the CDR3: TGTGCCAGCAGCTACTTACAGATAATGAACACTGAAGCTTTCTTT.

V gene TRBV18 combines with J gene TRBJ1-4, with D maybe TRBD1 (5 bases). V lost 3 bases and J 4 bases, leaving 18 bases between the germline ends. Per germline, CDR1 KGHSH and CDR2 LQKENI. The CDR3 consists of 17 residues. Here the CDR3 DNA reads TGTGCCAGCTCACCCCCGGGACCCCGGGAAGGTAATGAAAAACTGTTTTTT. Translation: CASSPPGPREGNEKLFF.

CDR3 coding DNA: TGTGCCAGCAGCCACTTCTCTGGAAACACCATATATTTT. It translates to CASSHFSGNTIYF. The chain carries TRBV3-1 (or the pseudogene TRBV3-2) and TRBJ1-3; D call uncertain. The CDR3 loop spans 13 amino acids. Germline CDR1 reads LGHDT; CDR2 reads YNNKEL (reference sequence). Trimming shortened V by 3 bases and J by 0 bases, and 3 bases separated the two germline ends.

V gene TRBV5-6 combines with J gene TRBJ2-3; no reliable D call. CDR1 and CDR2 from the germline V gene are SGHDT and YYEEEE. There are 13 residues in the CDR3. V shed 4 bases and J shed 2 bases, with 8 bases lying between them. CDR3 protein: CASSPDNTDTQYF. The CDR3 DNA reads as TGTGCCAGCAGCCCAGATAACACAGATACGCAGTATTTT.

This chain connects TRBV29-1 to TRBJ1-1; no reliable D call. With 3 bases removed from V and 11 bases from J, the gap between germline ends came to 10 bases. CDR1 SQVTM and CDR2 ANQGSEA come from the germline V gene. This CDR3 region has 10 residues. CDR3 loop: CSVDRKDAFF. CDR3 nucleotide sequence: TGCAGCGTTGACAGGAAGGATGCTTTCTTT. Complete variable domain (other parts from reference TRBV29-1 and TRBJ1-1): SAVISQKPSRDICQRGTSLTIQCQVDSQVTMMFWYRQQPGQSLTLIATANQGSEATYESGFVIDKFPISRPNLTFSTLTVSNMSPEDSSIYLCSVDRKDAFFGQGTRLTVV.

CDR3 sequence reads: CASSADSSGNTIYF. CDR3 DNA sequence: TGTGCCAGCAGCGCGGATAGCTCTGGAAACACCATATATTTT. V gene TRBV9 combines with J gene TRBJ1-3; the D is unclear. The CDR3 contains 14 residues. Germline V gene sequence: CDR1 SGDLS, CDR2 YYNGEE. V lost 3 bases and J 0 bases, leaving 7 bases between the germline ends.

A word on this clone: Other DNA sequences of this sample code for an identical CDR3. V is TRBV2 and J is TRBJ2-7; D call uncertain. Trimming pared 1 base from V and 0 bases from J, leaving 4 bases between. Germline V gene data show CDR1 as SNHLY and CDR2 as FYNNEI. CDR3 length: 13 amino acids. CDR3 sequence: CASSEGVSYEQYF. The CDR3 DNA reads as TGTGCCAGCAGTGAAGGGGTCTCCTACGAGCAGTACTTC.

V gene TRBV4-3 combines with J gene TRBJ2-5; D is undetermined. Looked up from germline, CDR1 is LGHNA and CDR2 is YSLEER. CDR3 length equals 14 residues. Trimming cost V 2 bases and J 2 bases, with 9 bases left between them. For the CDR3, the DNA is TGCGCCAGCAGCCAATACCCCAAACAAGAGACCCAGTACTTC. Residues: CASSQYPKQETQYF.

This chain links TRBV4-1 with TRBJ2-5; 10 bases map to TRBD1. Germline V CDR1 and CDR2: MGHRA, YSYEKL. CDR3 length: 16 residues. Trimming cost V 3 bases and J 2 bases; bases outside gene matches: 6. The DNA for the CDR3 is TGCGCCAGCAGCCATACAGACAGGGGGCTGCAAGAGACCCAGTACTTC. Protein product: CASSHTDRGLQETQYF.

The chain joins TRBV15 to TRBJ1-1; D gene unclear. The CDR3 loop spans 12 amino acids. Trimming took off 0 bases at V and 6 bases at J, with 5 bases between the two ends. Germline V gene lookup returns CDR1 LNHNV and CDR2 YYDKDF (reference sequence). CDR3 coding DNA: TGTGCCACCAGCAGAGAGGGGTCTGAAGCTTTCTTT. It translates to CATSREGSEAFF.

This chain connects TRBV30 to TRBJ2-6; D is ambiguous. Germline values: CDR1 GTSNPN, CDR2 SVGIG (reference sequence). The CDR3 loop spans 13 amino acids. The V end lost 2 bases, the J end lost 2 bases, and 4 bases lay between the germline ends. This CDR3 reads CAWSSTGANVLTF. The DNA of the CDR3 is TGTGCCTGGAGTAGCACTGGGGCCAACGTCCTGACTTTC. Full variable domain (remainder filled in from reference TRBV30 and TRBJ2-6): SQTIHQWPATLVQPVGSPLSLECTVEGTSNPNLYWYRQAAGRGLQLLFYSVGIGQISSEVPQNLSASRPQDRQFILSSKKLLLSDSGFYLCAWSSTGANVLTFGAGSRLTVL.

This sequence joins TRBV10-2 and TRBJ1-2; 7 bases fit TRBD1. Germline V gives CDR1 WSHSY, CDR2 SAAADI. This CDR3 is 13 amino acids long. The J segment lost 5 bases and the V segment lost 5 bases, leaving 5 bases of the junction unmatched. CDR3 protein: CASSQQGRYGYTF. In DNA form, the CDR3 reads TGCGCCAGCAGTCAACAGGGGCGATATGGCTACACCTTC.

The rearrangement uses TRBV4-3 and TRBJ2-7, with a tentative D call TRBD1 (5 bases). The germline V and J ends were trimmed by 1 base and 2 bases, with 21 bases remaining between them. In germline, CDR1 is LGHNA, CDR2 YSLEER. The CDR3 has 18 residues. The CDR3 loop reads CASSQGGRAGQYTYEQYF. In DNA form, the CDR3 reads TGCGCCAGCAGCCAAGGAGGTCGCGCAGGGCAATATACCTACGAGCAGTACTTC.

V usage is TRBV6-1 and J usage is TRBJ1-6; D may be TRBD1 (5 bases). V lost 1 base to trimming and J lost 7 bases, with 11 bases between them. The length of the CDR3 is 15 residues. Germline V gene lookup returns CDR1 MNHNS and CDR2 SASEGT. For the CDR3, the DNA is TGTGCCAGCAGTGAAGGGACGGGGGGGAATTCACCCCTCCACTTT. Residues: CASSEGTGGNSPLHF.

V usage is TRBV11-2 and J usage is TRBJ2-1, with TRBD2 as a possible D gene (5 bases). Per germline, CDR1 SGHAT and CDR2 FQNNGV. With 2 bases removed from V and 0 bases from J, the gap between germline ends came to 11 bases. There are 16 residues in the CDR3. CDR3 sequence: CASSLSSGFSYNEQFF. CDR3 in DNA: TGTGCCAGCAGCTTAAGTTCGGGATTCTCCTACAATGAGCAGTTCTTC. The whole variable domain, filled in from reference TRBV11-2 and TRBJ2-1, reads EAGVAQSPRYKIIEKRQSVAFWCNPISGHATLYWYQQILGQGPKLLIQFQNNGVVDDSQLPKDRFSAERLKGVDSTLKIQPAKLEDSAVYLCASSLSSGFSYNEQFFGPGTRLTVL.

In regard to this clone: The identical CDR3 is also encoded by other nucleotide sequences in the sample. The genes are TRBV7-9 and TRBJ1-4, with D unclear. Trimming took off 1 base at V and 8 bases at J, with 8 bases between the two ends. The CDR3 is 13 residues long. CDR1 and CDR2 from the germline V gene are SEHNR and FQNEAQ (reference sequence). CDR3: CASSLVSGEKLFF. CDR3 sequence (DNA): TGTGCCAGCAGCTTAGTCTCGGGGGAAAAACTGTTTTTT.

This chain links TRBV5-6 with TRBJ1-3, with unresolved D. Germline V gene lookup returns CDR1 SGHDT and CDR2 YYEEEE. The CDR3 runs to 15 residues. V gave up 1 base and J gave up 0 bases, with 8 bases separating them. In DNA, the CDR3 is TGTGCCAGCAGCTTGTATTATCACTCTGGAAACACCATATATTTT. Amino acid sequence: CASSLYYHSGNTIYF.

The chain uses TRBV7-9 and TRBJ2-1; 12 nucleotides align to TRBD2. Germline loops: CDR1 SEHNR, CDR2 FQNEAQ (reference sequence). The CDR3 totals 14 residues. J gave up 12 bases and V 5 bases, and 8 bases lay outside the gene matches. This CDR3 is CASSTNGLAGRQFF. The CDR3 DNA follows: TGTGCCAGCAGCACCAACGGACTAGCGGGGCGGCAGTTCTTC.

The J gene is TRBJ2-1, the V gene TRBV4-1; a weak D match, TRBD1 (5 bases). The CDR3 has 14 amino acids. Trimming pared 1 base from V and 7 bases from J, leaving 11 bases between. Germline lookup yields CDR1 MGHRA and CDR2 YSYEKL. The CDR3 sequence: CASSQGAGRNEQFF. Written as DNA, the CDR3 is TGCGCCAGCAGCCAAGGGGCAGGGCGTAATGAGCAGTTCTTC.